One and the same sample provided the 10 T cell receptor beta chains below, sequenced in a study of blood T cells in healthy people across ages. Sample-barcoded 5' priming and a J-beta primer mix drove a second PCR of about 7 to 11 cycles. TCRdb called the 5' RACE reads again in MiXCR, with one record for every CDR3 protein. The sample lists about 650,000 distinct CDR3 sequences, roughly 32% occurring once. Sequences were obtained from blood. The receptors stem from a woman older than 75 in good health.

This clonotype was seen repeatedly, ten times or more. V is TRBV19 and J is TRBJ1-2; a possible D gene is TRBD1 (6 bases). The CDR3 is 14 residues long. V lost 4 bases and J lost 2, with 11 bases in between. Looked up from germline, CDR1 is LNHDA and CDR2 is SQIVND (reference sequence). The CDR3 coding sequence is TGTGCCAGTAGTAGTCAACAGGGAAACTATGGCTACACCTTC. The encoded protein is CASSSQQGNYGYTF. The variable domain in full, completed from reference TRBV19 and TRBJ1-2, reads DGGITQSPKYLFRKEGQNVTLSCEQNLNHDAMYWYRQDPGQGLRLIYYSQIVNDFQKGDIAEGYSVSREKKESFPLTVTSAQKNPTAFYLCASSSQQGNYGYTFGSGTRLTVV.

This clonotype came up once. J is TRBJ2-2 and V is TRBV9; the D gene is possibly TRBD1 (6 bases). Trimming pared 2 bases from V and 0 bases from J, leaving 8 bases between. The CDR3 extends over 15 amino acids. The germline V gene has CDR1 SGDLS and CDR2 YYNGEE. This CDR3 reads CASSVDRTNTGELFF. The CDR3 nucleotides are TGTGCCAGCAGCGTCGACAGGACGAACACCGGGGAGCTGTTTTTT.

This clonotype was seen a handful of times. This sequence joins TRBV12-3 or TRBV12-4 and TRBJ1-1; 11 positions match TRBD1. The J segment lost 5 bases and the V segment lost 6 bases, leaving 5 bases of the junction unmatched. The CDR3 loop spans 14 amino acids. The CDR3 DNA reads TGTGCCAGCAGCCCGGACAGGGGGCGAACTGAAGCTTTCTTT. Translation gives CASSPDRGRTEAFF.

In its sample, this clonotype was seen a few times. A much larger clone differs by one base, so this may be a read error. The chain links TRBV5-1 to TRBJ1-4; weak D call: TRBD1 (5 bases). CDR3 length: 16 amino acids. Germline-derived CDR1 and CDR2 are SGHRS and YFSETQ. The CDR3 is CASSLVGGSTNEKRFF. CDR3 sequence (DNA): TGCGCCAGCAGCTTGGTTGGGGGATCAACTAATGAAAAACGGTTTTTT. The full variable domain, its missing parts supplied by reference TRBV5-1 and TRBJ1-4, is KAGVTQTPRYLIKTRGQQVTLSCSPISGHRSVSWYQQTPGQGLQFLFEYFSETQRNKGNFPGRFSGRQFSNSRSEMNVSTLELGDSALYLCASSLVGGSTNEKRFFGSGTQLSVL.

CDR3 coding DNA: TGCAGTGCTTCTCGGGACACCCAAGAGACCCAGTACTTC. Its translation: CSASRDTQETQYF. The rearrangement uses TRBV20-1 and TRBJ2-5, with D tentatively TRBD1 (6 bases). Trimming removed 5 bases at V and 1 base at J, with 11 bases between. The CDR3 has 13 residues. Germline assignment: CDR1 DFQATT and CDR2 SNEGSKA (reference sequence).

This chain joins TRBV20-1 and TRBJ1-2; 8 positions match TRBD1. The CDR3 extends over 14 amino acids. Germline V gene lookup returns CDR1 DFQATT and CDR2 SNEGSKA (reference sequence). V was pared by 6 bases and J by 3 bases, with 9 bases of the junction left unmatched. As DNA, the CDR3 is TGCAGTGCCGCCGGACAGGGAAAAGACTATGGCTACACCTTC. Residues: CSAAGQGKDYGYTF.

This chain joins TRBV5-1 and TRBJ2-1; 9 nucleotides agree with TRBD2. The germline V gene has CDR1 SGHRS and CDR2 YFSETQ. V was clipped by 0 bases and J by 7 bases; unmatched bases: 8. CDR3 size: 16 residues. The CDR3 loop is CASSLGAGGLWNEQFF. The CDR3 coding sequence is TGCGCCAGCAGCTTGGGAGCGGGGGGACTTTGGAATGAGCAGTTCTTC.

This clonotype has at least ten counts. This clone may be a read error of a much larger clone one base away. This sequence joins TRBV20-1 and TRBJ2-1; D unresolved. Near its end, the DNA agrees better with TRBJ2-7, so the J call may be wrong. CDR3 length equals 11 residues. Germline CDR1 is DFQATT and CDR2 is SNEGSKA (reference sequence). CDR3 residues: CSANLYNEQYF. DNA of the CDR3: TGCAGTGCTAACCTCTACAATGAGCAGTACTTC.

This clonotype has only a few counts. The J gene is TRBJ2-7, the V gene TRBV19; 7 bases line up with TRBD1. The ends lost 3 bases at V and 6 bases at J; junction bases unmatched: 11. In germline, CDR1 is LNHDA, CDR2 SQIVND (reference sequence). CDR3 length: 15 amino acids. CDR3 amino acids: CASSMVRQGTGEQYF. The CDR3 coding sequence is TGTGCCAGTAGTATGGTTCGACAGGGAACGGGCGAGCAGTACTTC.

The chain combines TRBV27 with TRBJ1-5, with D unclear. Germline V gene data show CDR1 as MNHEY and CDR2 as SMNVEV (reference sequence). Trimming removed 5 bases from V and 4 bases from J, with 9 bases in between. The CDR3 runs to 13 residues. In DNA form, the CDR3 reads TGTGCCAGCAGTCAACAAATAAATCAGCCCCAGCATTTT. This translates into CASSQQINQPQHF.